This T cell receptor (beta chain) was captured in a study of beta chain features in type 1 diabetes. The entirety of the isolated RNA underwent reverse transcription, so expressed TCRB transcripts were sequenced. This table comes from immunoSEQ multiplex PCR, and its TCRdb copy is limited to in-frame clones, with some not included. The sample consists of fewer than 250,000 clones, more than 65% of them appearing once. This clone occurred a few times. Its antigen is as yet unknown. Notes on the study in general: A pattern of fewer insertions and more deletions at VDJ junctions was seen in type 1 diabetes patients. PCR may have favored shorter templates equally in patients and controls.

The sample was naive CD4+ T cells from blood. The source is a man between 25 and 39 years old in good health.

The CDR3 coding sequence is TGCGCCAGCAGTCGAGGGACGGACGACACCGGGGAGCTGTTTTTT. Translating it yields CASSRGTDDTGELFF. J is TRBJ2-2 and V is TRBV4-1, with D perhaps being TRBD1 or TRBD2 (5 bases each). Germline assignment: CDR1 MGHRA and CDR2 YSYEKL. The CDR3 consists of 15 residues. The V end lost 6 bases, the J end lost 3 bases, and 14 bases lay between the germline ends.